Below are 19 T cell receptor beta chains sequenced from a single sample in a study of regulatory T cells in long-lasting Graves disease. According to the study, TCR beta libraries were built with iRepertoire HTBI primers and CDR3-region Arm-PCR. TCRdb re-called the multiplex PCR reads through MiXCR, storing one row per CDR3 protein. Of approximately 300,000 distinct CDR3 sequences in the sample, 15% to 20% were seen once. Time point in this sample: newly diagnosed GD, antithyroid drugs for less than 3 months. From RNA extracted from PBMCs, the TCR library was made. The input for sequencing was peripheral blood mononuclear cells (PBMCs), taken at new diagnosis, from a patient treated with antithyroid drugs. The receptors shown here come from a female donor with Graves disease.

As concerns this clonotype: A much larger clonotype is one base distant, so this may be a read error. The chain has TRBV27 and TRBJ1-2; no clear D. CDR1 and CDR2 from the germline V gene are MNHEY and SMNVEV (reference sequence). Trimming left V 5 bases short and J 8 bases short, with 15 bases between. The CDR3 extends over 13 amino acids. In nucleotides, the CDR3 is TGTGCCAGCAGTCGTCCCGAGATGGAAGGCTACACCTTC. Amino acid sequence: CASSRPEMEGYTF.

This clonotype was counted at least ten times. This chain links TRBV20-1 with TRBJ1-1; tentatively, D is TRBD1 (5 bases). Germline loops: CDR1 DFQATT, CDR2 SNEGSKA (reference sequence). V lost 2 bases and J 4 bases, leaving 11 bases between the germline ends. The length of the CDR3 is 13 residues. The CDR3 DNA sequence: TGCAGTGCTAGAATGGGGGGAAGCACTGAAGCTTTCTTT. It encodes CSARMGGSTEAFF.

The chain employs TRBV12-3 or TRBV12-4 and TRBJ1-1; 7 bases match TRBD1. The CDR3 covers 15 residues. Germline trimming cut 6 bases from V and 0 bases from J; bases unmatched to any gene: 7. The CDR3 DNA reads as TGTGCCAGCAGCAGACCGACAGGGCTGAACACTGAAGCTTTCTTT. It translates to CASSRPTGLNTEAFF.

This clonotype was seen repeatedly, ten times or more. This CDR3 reads CSARDPTGIGDTQYF. CDR3 coding DNA: TGCAGTGCTAGAGACCCGACAGGGATCGGGGATACGCAGTATTTT. The chain carries TRBV20-1 and TRBJ2-3; 7 nucleotides match TRBD1. The CDR3 loop spans 15 amino acids. V lost 0 bases and J lost 6; bases outside the gene matches: 9. Germline V lookup: CDR1 DFQATT, CDR2 SNEGSKA (reference sequence).

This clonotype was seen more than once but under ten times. The CDR3 is CAWSSRQGARRGRMNTEAFF. The CDR3 DNA reads TGTGCCTGGAGTTCGCGACAGGGGGCTAGAAGGGGAAGGATGAACACTGAAGCTTTCTTT. The chain recombines TRBV30 with TRBJ1-1; TRBD1 aligns across 10 bases. The CDR3 has 20 amino acids. Per the germline V gene, CDR1 is GTSNPN and CDR2 is SVGIG (reference sequence). Trimming at V came to 2 bases and at J to 0 bases, leaving 18 bases not matched to a gene.

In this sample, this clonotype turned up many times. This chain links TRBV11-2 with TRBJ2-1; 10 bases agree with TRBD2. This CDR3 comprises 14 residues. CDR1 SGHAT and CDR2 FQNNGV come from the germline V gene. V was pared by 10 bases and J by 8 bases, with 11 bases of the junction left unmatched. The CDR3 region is CAIPSGRAGDEQFF. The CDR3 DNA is TGTGCCATCCCGAGCGGGAGGGCGGGCGATGAGCAGTTCTTC.

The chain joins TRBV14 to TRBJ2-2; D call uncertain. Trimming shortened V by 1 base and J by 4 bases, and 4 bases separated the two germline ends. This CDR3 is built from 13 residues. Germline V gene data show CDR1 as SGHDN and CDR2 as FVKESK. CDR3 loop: CASSQGITGELFF. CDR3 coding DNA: TGTGCCAGCAGCCAAGGGATCACCGGGGAGCTGTTTTTT. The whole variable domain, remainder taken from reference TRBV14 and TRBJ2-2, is EAGVTQFPSHSVIEKGQTVTLRCDPISGHDNLYWYRRVMGKEIKFLLHFVKESKQDESGMPNNRFLAERTGGTYSTLKVQPAELEDSGVYFCASSQGITGELFFGEGSRLTVL.

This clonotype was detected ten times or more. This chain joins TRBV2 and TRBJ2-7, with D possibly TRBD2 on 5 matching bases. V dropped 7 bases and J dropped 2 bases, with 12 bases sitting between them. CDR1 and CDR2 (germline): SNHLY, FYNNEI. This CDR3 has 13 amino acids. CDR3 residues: CASMRLTTYEQYF. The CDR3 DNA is TGTGCCAGCATGCGACTAACCACCTACGAGCAGTACTTC.

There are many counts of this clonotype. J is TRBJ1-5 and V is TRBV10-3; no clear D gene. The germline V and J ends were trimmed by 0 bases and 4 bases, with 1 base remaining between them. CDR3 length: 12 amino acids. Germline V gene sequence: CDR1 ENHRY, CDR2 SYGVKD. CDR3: CAISESNQPQHF. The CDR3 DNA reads TGTGCCATCAGTGAGTCTAATCAGCCCCAGCATTTT.

CDR3 sequence reads: CASSLSLAGGLGDTQYF. CDR3 coding DNA: TGTGCCAGCAGCCTCTCACTAGCGGGAGGTTTAGGAGATACGCAGTATTTT. J is TRBJ2-3 and V is TRBV3-1; 12 nucleotides line up with TRBD2. Germline lookup yields CDR1 LGHDT and CDR2 YNNKEL (reference sequence). The length of the CDR3 is 17 residues. J was trimmed by 5 bases and V by 4 bases; bases with no gene match: 10.

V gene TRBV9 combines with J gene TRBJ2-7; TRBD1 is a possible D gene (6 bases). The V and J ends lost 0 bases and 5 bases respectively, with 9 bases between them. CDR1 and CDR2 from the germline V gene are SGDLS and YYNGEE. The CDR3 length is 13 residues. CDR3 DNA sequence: TGTGCCAGCAGCGTAGGAGCAGGGGACGAGCAGTACTTC. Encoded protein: CASSVGAGDEQYF.

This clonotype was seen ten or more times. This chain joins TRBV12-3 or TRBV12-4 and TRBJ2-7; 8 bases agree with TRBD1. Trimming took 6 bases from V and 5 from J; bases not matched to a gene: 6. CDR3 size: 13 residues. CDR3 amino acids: CASSRGPGDEQYF. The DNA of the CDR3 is TGTGCCAGCAGCAGGGGGCCCGGCGACGAGCAGTACTTC.

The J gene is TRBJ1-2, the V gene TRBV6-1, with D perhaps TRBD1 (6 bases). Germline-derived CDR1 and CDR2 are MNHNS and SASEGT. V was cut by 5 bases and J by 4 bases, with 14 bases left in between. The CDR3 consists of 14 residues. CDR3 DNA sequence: TGTGCCAGCAGTCACGGGACACCCTTCTATGGCTACACCTTC. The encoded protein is CASSHGTPFYGYTF.

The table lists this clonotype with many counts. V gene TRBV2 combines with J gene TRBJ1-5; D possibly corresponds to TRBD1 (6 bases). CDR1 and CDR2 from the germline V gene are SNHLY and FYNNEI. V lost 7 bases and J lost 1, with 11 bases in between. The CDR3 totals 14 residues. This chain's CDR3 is CASKGRGSNQPQHF. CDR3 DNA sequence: TGTGCCAGCAAGGGCAGGGGAAGCAATCAGCCCCAGCATTTT.

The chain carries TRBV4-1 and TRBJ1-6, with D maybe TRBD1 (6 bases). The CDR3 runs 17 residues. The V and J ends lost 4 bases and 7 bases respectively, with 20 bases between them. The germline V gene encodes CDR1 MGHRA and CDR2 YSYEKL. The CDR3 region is CASSRGSQGNRNSPLHF. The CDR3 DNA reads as TGCGCCAGCAGCCGGGGTTCCCAGGGGAATAGGAATTCACCCCTCCACTTT.

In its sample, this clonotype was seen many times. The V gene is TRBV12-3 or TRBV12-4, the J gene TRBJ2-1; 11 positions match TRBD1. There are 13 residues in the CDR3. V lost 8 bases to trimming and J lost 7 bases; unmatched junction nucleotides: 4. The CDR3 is CASQGQGGNEQFF. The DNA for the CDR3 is TGTGCCAGCCAGGGACAGGGGGGGAATGAGCAGTTCTTC.

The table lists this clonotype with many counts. The CDR3 region is CASRTPRGNPYNEQFF. The CDR3 DNA reads as TGTGCCAGCAGAACCCCCAGGGGCAACCCTTACAATGAGCAGTTCTTC. V is TRBV25-1 and J is TRBJ2-1, with D possibly being TRBD1 (6 bases). Germline V gives CDR1 MGHDK, CDR2 SYGVNS. V was trimmed by 6 bases and J by 4 bases, leaving 19 bases between them. The CDR3 is 16 residues long.

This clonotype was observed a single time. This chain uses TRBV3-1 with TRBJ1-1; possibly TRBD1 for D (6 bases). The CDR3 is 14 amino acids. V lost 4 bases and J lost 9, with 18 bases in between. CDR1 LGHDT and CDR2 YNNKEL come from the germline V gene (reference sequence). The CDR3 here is CASSLEAGVTKAFF. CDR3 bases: TGTGCCAGCAGCCTAGAGGCAGGGGTTACAAAAGCTTTCTTT.

The CDR3 sequence: CASSAGSYEQYF. CDR3 DNA: TGTGCCAGCAGTGCCGGCAGCTACGAGCAGTACTTC. V is TRBV2 and J is TRBJ2-7; no firm D call. The CDR3 runs 12 residues. Trimming cost V 4 bases and J 3 bases, with 7 bases left between them. From germline, CDR1 is SNHLY and CDR2 FYNNEI. The complete variable domain, with remaining parts taken from reference TRBV2 and TRBJ2-7, reads EPEVTQTPSHQVTQMGQEVILRCVPISNHLYFYWYRQILGQKVEFLVSFYNNEISEKSEIFDDQFSVERPDGSNFTLKIRSTKLEDSAMYFCASSAGSYEQYFGPGTRLTVT.